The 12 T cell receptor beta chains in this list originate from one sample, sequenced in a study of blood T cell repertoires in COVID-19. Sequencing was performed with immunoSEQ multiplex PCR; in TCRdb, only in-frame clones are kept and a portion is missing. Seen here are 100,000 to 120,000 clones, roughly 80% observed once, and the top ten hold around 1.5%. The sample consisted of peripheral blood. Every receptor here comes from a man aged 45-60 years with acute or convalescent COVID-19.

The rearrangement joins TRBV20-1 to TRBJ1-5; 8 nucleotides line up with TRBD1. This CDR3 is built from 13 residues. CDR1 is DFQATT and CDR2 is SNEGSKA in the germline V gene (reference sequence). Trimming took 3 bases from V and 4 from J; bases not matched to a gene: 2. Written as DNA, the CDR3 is TGCAGTGCTAGTGGACAGGGTAATCAGCCCCAGCATTTT. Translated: CSASGQGNQPQHF.

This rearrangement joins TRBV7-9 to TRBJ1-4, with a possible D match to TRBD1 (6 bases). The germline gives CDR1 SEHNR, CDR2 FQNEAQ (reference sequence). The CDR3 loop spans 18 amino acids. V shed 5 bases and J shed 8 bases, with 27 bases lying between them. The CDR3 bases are TGTGCCAGCAGCCTGCCGCAGACAGGACGTTTTTTGGGGGAAAAACTGTTTTTT. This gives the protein CASSLPQTGRFLGEKLFF.

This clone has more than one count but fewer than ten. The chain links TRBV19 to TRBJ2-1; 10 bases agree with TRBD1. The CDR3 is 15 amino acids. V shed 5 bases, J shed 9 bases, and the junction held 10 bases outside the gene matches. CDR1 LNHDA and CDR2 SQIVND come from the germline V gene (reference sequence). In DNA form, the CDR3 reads TGTGCCAGTAGTGCCCGGGACAGGGGCGGCGGTGAGCAGTTCTTC. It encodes CASSARDRGGGEQFF.

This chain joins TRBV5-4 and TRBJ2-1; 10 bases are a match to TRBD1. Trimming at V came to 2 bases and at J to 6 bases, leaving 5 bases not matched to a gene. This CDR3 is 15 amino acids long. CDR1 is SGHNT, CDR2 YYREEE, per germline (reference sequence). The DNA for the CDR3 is TGTGCCAGCAGCTTTGAGGACAGGGGGAGCAATGAGCAGTTCTTC. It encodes CASSFEDRGSNEQFF. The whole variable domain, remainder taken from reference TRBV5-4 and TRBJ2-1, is ETGVTQSPTHLIKTRGQQVTLRCSSQSGHNTVSWYQQALGQGPQFIFQYYREEENGRGNFPPRFSGLQFPNYSSELNVNALELDDSALYLCASSFEDRGSNEQFFGPGTRLTVL.

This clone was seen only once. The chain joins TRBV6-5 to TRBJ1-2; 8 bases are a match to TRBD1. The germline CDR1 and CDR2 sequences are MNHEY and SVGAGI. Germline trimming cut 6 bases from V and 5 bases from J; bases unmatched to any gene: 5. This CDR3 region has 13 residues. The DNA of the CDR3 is TGTGCCAGCAGCCGGGACAGGATATATGGCTACACCTTC. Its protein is CASSRDRIYGYTF.

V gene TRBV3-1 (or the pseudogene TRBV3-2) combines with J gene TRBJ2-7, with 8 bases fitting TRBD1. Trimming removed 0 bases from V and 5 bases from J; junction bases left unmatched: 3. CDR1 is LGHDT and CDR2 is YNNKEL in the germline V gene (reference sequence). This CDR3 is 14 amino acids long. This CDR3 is CASSQETGADEQYF. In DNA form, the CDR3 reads TGTGCCAGCAGCCAAGAGACAGGGGCGGACGAGCAGTACTTC.

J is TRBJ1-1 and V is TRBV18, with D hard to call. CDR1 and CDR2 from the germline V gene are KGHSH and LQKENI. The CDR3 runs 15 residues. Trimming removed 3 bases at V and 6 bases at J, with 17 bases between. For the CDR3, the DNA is TGTGCCAGCTCACCTGGTAGAGATAGAGGTGCTGAAGCTTTCTTT. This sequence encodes CASSPGRDRGAEAFF. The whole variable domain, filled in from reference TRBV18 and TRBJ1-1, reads NAGVMQNPRHLVRRRGQEARLRCSPMKGHSHVYWYRQLPEEGLKFMVYLQKENIIDESGMPKERFSAEFPKEGPSILRIQQVVRGDSAAYFCASSPGRDRGAEAFFGQGTRLTVV.

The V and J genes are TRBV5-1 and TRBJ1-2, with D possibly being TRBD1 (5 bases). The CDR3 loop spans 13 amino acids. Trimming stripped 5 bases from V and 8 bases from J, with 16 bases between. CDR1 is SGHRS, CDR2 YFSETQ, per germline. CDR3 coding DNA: TGCGCCAGCAGTGAAGGGGCCCTGGGAGGCTACACCTTC. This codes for CASSEGALGGYTF.

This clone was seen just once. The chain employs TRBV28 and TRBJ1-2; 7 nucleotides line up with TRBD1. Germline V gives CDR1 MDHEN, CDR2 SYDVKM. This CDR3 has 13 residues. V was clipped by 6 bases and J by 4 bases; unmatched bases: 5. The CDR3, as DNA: TGTGCCAGCAGGAGACAGGGAATCTATGGCTACACCTTC. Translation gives CASRRQGIYGYTF.

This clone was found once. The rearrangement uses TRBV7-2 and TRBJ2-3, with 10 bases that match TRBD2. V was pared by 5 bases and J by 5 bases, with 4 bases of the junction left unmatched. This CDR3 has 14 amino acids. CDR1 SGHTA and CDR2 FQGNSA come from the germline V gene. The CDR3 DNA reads TGTGCCAGCAGCCCCAGCGGGGGGGTAGATACGCAGTATTTT. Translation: CASSPSGGVDTQYF.

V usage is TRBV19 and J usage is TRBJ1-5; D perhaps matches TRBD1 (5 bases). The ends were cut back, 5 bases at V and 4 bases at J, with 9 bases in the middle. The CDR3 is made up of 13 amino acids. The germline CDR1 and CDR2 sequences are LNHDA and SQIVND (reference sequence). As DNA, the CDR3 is TGTGCCAGTAGTCTCCGACAGAATCAGCCCCAGCATTTT. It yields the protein CASSLRQNQPQHF.

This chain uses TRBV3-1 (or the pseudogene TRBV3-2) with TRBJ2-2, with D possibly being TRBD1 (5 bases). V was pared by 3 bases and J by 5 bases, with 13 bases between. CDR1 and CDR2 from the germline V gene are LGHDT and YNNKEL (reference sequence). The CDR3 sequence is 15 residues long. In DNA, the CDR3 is TGTGCCAGCAGCCAGTATGGCAGGGCGACCGGGGAGCTGTTTTTT. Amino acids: CASSQYGRATGELFF.